One and the same sample provided the 12 T cell receptor beta chains below, sequenced in a study of blood T cell repertoires in COVID-19. Only in-frame clones appear in the TCRdb table, and some are missing; sequencing was by immunoSEQ multiplex PCR. Among some 120,000 clones listed, about 87% were seen once. The sample was peripheral blood. The receptor source for this set is a woman between 45 and 60 years old with acute or convalescent COVID-19.

This clone was seen a few times. The chain has TRBV4-1 and TRBJ1-2; 7 bases align to TRBD1. V dropped 1 base and J dropped 4; count of bases not matched to a gene: 12. The CDR3 is 17 amino acids. CDR1 is MGHRA, CDR2 YSYEKL, per germline. In DNA, the CDR3 is TGCGCCAGCAGCCAAGCCCCCTGGTGGGACAGCTTCTATGGCTACACCTTC. Encoded protein: CASSQAPWWDSFYGYTF.

This clone appeared a single time. The chain carries TRBV4-3 and TRBJ1-1; D is perhaps TRBD1 (5 bases). The CDR3 loop spans 14 amino acids. V was pared by 4 bases and J by 6 bases, with 15 bases between. Germline lookup yields CDR1 LGHNA and CDR2 YSLEER. CDR3 bases: TGCGCCAGCAGCCCGGGACTGCCGGGGGCTGAAGCTTTCTTT. Translated: CASSPGLPGAEAFF.

This chain links TRBV5-5 with TRBJ1-5; D is uncertain. The CDR3 consists of 13 residues. Germline V gene data show CDR1 as SGHKS and CDR2 as YYEKEE (reference sequence). Trimming took 3 bases from V and 1 from J, leaving 5 bases between them. CDR3 sequence (DNA): TGTGCCAGCAGCTCACAGAGCAATCAGCCCCAGCATTTT. Translation gives CASSSQSNQPQHF.

This clone turned up a few times. The DNA of the CDR3 is TGCGCCAGCAGCCAGAGACAGGGCGATAATGAAAAACTGTTTTTT. This codes for CASSQRQGDNEKLFF. The genes are TRBV5-1 and TRBJ1-4; TRBD1 matches 7 bases. CDR3 length: 15 amino acids. Trimming cost V 4 bases and J 4 bases; bases outside gene matches: 7. Germline assignment: CDR1 SGHRS and CDR2 YFSETQ.

The gene calls are TRBV21-1 and TRBJ2-7; the table's D call, TRBD1, has no DNA check behind it. TRBV21-1 represents a pseudogene. There are 14 residues in the CDR3. CDR3 sequence reads: CASSIRDNSYEQYF. Here the CDR3 DNA reads TGTGCCAGCAGCATCCGGGACAACTCCTACGAGCAGTACTTC.

The chain couples TRBV11-3 to TRBJ1-3; D is undetermined. Germline lookup yields CDR1 SGHNT and CDR2 YENEEA. V lost 1 base and J lost 5, with 9 bases in between. This CDR3 is built from 14 residues. This CDR3 reads CASSLGGDRNTIYF. The CDR3 nucleotides are TGTGCCAGCAGCTTAGGCGGGGATCGAAACACCATATATTTT.

The chain has TRBV5-1 and TRBJ1-2; D is undetermined. Trimming stripped 1 base from V and 4 bases from J, with 11 bases between. This CDR3 contains 14 residues. Germline values: CDR1 SGHRS, CDR2 YFSETQ. The CDR3 region has the DNA TGCGCCAGCAGCTTGACGGAGGTTTCCTATGGCTACACCTTC. Translating it yields CASSLTEVSYGYTF.

The rearrangement links TRBV24-1 to TRBJ2-7, with 9 positions matching TRBD1. The ends lost 5 bases at V and 0 bases at J; junction bases unmatched: 4. Germline CDR1 is KGHDR and CDR2 is SFDVKD. This CDR3 is built from 15 residues. The CDR3 sequence: CATSAPGQGSYEQYF. The CDR3 region has the DNA TGTGCCACCAGTGCACCGGGACAGGGCTCCTACGAGCAGTACTTC.

This clone was counted a few times. This chain connects TRBV5-1 to TRBJ2-1; D is perhaps TRBD2 (5 bases). Germline V gene sequence: CDR1 SGHRS, CDR2 YFSETQ. V was trimmed by 6 bases and J by 8 bases, leaving 18 bases between them. The CDR3 consists of 14 residues. The CDR3: CASTLDSTSYEQFF. The CDR3 region has the DNA TGCGCCAGCACCCTGGACTCCACCAGCTATGAGCAGTTCTTC.

The chain carries TRBV7-2 and TRBJ2-7; D uncertain. Trimming took 1 base from V and 1 from J, leaving 5 bases between them. Germline V lookup: CDR1 SGHTA, CDR2 FQGNSA. The CDR3 has 13 amino acids. CDR3 sequence reads: CASSLDFSYEQYF. The CDR3, as DNA: TGTGCCAGCAGCTTAGACTTTTCCTACGAGCAGTACTTC.

This clone was detected once. The chain has TRBV5-1 and TRBJ2-7, with TRBD1 matching over 7 bases. The CDR3 is 14 residues long. Trimming cost V 4 bases and J 4 bases; bases outside gene matches: 8. Germline V CDR1 and CDR2: SGHRS, YFSETQ. CDR3: CASSPGQLPYEQYF. CDR3 coding DNA: TGCGCCAGCAGCCCGGGACAGCTGCCTTACGAGCAGTACTTC.

This sequence joins TRBV18 and TRBJ2-1, with TRBD2 matching 12 bases. The trim removed 1 base at V and 5 bases at J, leaving 6 bases unmatched. Germline V gene data show CDR1 as KGHSH and CDR2 as LQKENI. This CDR3 is 17 amino acids long. This CDR3 reads CASSPLIPSGRDNEQFF. As DNA, the CDR3 is TGTGCCAGCTCACCACTAATCCCTAGCGGGAGGGACAATGAGCAGTTCTTC.